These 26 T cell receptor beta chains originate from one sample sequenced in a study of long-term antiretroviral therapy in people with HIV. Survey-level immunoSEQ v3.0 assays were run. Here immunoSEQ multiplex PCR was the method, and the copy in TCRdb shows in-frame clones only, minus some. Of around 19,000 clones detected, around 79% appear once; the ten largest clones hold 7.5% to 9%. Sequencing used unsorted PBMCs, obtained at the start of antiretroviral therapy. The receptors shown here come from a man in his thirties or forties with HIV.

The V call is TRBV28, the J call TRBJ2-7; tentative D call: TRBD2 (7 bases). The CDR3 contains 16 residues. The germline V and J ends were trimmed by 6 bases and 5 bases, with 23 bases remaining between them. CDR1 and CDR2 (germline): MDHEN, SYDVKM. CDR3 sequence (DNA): TGTGCCAGCAGCCTAGAGGGGGGGGGAACATCCAACGAGCAGTACTTC. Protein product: CASSLEGGGTSNEQYF.

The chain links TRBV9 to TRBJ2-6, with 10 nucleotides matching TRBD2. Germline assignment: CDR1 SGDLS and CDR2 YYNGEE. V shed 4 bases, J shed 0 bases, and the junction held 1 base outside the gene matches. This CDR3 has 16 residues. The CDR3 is CASSPSGGSGANVLTF. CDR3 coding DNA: TGTGCCAGCAGCCCTAGCGGGGGCTCTGGGGCCAACGTCCTGACTTTC.

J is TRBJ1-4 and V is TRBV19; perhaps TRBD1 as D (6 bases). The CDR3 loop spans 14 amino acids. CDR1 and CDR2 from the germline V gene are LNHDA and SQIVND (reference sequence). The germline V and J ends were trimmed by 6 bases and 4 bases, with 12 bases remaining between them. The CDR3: CASREDRFNEKLFF. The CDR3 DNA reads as TGTGCCAGTAGGGAGGACAGATTTAATGAAAAACTGTTTTTT.

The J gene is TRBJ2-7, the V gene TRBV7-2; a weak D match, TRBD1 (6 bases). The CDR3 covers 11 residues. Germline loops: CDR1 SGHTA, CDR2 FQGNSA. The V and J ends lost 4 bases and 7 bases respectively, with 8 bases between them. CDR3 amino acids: CASSSTGEQYF. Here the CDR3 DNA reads TGTGCCAGCAGCTCCACAGGGGAGCAGTACTTC.

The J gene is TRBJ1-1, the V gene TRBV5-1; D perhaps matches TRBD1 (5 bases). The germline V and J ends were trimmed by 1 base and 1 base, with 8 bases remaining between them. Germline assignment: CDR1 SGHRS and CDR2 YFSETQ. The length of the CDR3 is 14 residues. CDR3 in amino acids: CASSLSGGNTEAFF. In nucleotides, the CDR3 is TGCGCCAGCAGCTTGAGTGGGGGGAACACTGAAGCTTTCTTT. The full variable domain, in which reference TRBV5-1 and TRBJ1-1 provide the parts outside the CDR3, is KAGVTQTPRYLIKTRGQQVTLSCSPISGHRSVSWYQQTPGQGLQFLFEYFSETQRNKGNFPGRFSGRQFSNSRSEMNVSTLELGDSALYLCASSLSGGNTEAFFGQGTRLTVV.

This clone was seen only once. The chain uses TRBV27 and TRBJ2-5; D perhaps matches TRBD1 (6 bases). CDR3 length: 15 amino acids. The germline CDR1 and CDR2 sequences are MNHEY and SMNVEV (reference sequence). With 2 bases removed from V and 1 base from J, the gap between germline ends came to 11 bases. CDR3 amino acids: CASSLTGPIQETQYF. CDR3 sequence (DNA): TGTGCCAGCAGTTTAACAGGGCCAATCCAAGAGACCCAGTACTTC.

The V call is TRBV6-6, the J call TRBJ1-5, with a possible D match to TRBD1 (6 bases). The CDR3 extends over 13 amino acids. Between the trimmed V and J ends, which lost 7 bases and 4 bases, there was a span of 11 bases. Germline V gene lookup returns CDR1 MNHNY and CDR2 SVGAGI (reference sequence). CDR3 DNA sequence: TGTGCCAGCAATCCAGGGGCGAATCAGCCCCAGCATTTT. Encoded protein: CASNPGANQPQHF.

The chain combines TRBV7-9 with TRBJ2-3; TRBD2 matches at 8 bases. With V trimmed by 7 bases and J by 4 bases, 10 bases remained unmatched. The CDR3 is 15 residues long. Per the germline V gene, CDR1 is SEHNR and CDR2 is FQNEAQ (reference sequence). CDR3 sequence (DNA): TGTGCCAGCATCATTCGGGGGGGGCATTCAGATACGCAGTATTTT. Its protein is CASIIRGGHSDTQYF.

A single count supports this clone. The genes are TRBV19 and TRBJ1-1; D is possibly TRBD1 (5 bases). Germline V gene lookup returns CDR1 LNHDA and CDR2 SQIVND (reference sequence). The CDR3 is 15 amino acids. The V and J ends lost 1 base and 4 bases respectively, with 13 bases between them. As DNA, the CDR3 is TGTGCCAGTAGTATAGGTCCGGGGGGAAGCACTGAAGCTTTCTTT. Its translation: CASSIGPGGSTEAFF.

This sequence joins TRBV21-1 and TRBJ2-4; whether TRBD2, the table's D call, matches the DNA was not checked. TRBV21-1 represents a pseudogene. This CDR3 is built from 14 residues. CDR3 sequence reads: CASSTESGAYIQYF. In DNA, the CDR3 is TGTGCCAGCAGCACGGAGAGCGGAGCGTACATTCAGTACTTC.

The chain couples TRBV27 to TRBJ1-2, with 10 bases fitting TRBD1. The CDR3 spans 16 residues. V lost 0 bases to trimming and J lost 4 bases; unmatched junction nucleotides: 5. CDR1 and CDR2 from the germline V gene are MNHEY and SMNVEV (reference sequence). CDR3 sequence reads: CASSLSSGTGVYGYTF. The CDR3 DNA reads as TGTGCCAGCAGTTTATCGTCCGGGACAGGGGTCTATGGCTACACCTTC.

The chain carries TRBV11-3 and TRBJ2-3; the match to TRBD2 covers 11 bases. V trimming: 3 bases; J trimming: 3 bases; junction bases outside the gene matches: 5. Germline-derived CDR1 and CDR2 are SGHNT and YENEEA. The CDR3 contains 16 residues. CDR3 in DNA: TGTGCCAGCAGCTTCGGGACTAGCGGACTAACAGATACGCAGTATTTT. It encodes CASSFGTSGLTDTQYF.

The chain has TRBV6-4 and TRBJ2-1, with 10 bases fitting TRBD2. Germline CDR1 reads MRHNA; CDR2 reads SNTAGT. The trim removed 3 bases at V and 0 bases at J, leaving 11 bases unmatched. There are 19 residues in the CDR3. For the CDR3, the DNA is TGTGCCAGCAGTGAGGCTAGCGGGAGAGTAGGCCTCTCCTACAATGAGCAGTTCTTC. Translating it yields CASSEASGRVGLSYNEQFF.

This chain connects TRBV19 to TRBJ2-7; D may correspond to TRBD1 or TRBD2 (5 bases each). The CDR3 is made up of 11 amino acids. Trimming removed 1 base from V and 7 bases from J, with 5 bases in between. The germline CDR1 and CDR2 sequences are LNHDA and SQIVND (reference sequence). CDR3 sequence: CASSIGGEQYF. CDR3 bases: TGTGCCAGTAGTATAGGGGGGGAGCAGTACTTC.

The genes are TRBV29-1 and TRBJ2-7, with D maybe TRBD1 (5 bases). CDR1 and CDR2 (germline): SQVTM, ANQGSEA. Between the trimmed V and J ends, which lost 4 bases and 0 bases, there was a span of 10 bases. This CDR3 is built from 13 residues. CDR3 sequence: CSVGTPSSYEQYF. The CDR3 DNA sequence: TGCAGCGTTGGGACACCATCCTCCTACGAGCAGTACTTC.

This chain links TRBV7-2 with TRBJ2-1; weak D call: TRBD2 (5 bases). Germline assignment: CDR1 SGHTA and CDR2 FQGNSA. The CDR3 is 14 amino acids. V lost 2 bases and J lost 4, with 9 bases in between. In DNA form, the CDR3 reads TGTGCCAGCAGCTTACCCGGGATGTACAATGAGCAGTTCTTC. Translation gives CASSLPGMYNEQFF.

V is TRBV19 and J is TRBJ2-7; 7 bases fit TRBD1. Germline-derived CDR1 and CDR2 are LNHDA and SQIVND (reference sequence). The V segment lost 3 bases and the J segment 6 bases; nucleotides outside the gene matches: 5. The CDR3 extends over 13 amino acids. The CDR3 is CASSMWQGVEQYF. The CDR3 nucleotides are TGTGCCAGTAGTATGTGGCAGGGGGTCGAGCAGTACTTC.

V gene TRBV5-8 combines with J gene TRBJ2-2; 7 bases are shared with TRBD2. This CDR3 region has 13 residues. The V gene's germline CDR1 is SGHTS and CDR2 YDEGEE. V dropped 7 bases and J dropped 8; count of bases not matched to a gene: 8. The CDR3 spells CASQLGAGGELFF. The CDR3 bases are TGTGCCAGCCAGCTTGGAGCGGGGGGGGAGCTGTTTTTT.

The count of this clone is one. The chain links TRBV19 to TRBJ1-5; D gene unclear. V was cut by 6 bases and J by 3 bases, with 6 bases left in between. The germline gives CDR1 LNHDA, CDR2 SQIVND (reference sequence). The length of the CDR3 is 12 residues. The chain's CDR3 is CASRRYNQPQHF. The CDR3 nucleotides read TGTGCCAGTAGACGGTACAATCAGCCCCAGCATTTT.

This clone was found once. The CDR3 here is CASSAEFRGAYGYTF. The CDR3 DNA reads as TGTGCCAGCAGCGCGGAATTCAGGGGAGCCTATGGCTACACCTTC. V is TRBV6-1 and J is TRBJ1-2, with TRBD1 as a possible D gene (6 bases). Germline assignment: CDR1 MNHNS and CDR2 SASEGT. The CDR3 covers 15 residues. Between the trimmed V and J ends, which lost 6 bases and 4 bases, there was a span of 18 bases.

The CDR3 region is CASSQEAVANTGELFF. CDR3 in DNA: TGCGCCAGCAGCCAAGAGGCAGTCGCGAACACCGGGGAGCTGTTTTTT. The rearrangement links TRBV4-3 to TRBJ2-2; no clear D gene. The ends were cut back, 0 bases at V and 0 bases at J, with 8 bases in the middle. CDR1 and CDR2 (germline): LGHNA, YSLEER. CDR3 size: 16 residues.

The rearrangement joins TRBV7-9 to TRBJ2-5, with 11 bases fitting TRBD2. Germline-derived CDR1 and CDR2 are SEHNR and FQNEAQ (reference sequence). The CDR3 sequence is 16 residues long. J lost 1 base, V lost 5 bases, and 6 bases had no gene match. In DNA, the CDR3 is TGTGCCAGCAGCGGGCGACTAGCGGGGACCCAAGAGACCCAGTACTTC. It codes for CASSGRLAGTQETQYF.

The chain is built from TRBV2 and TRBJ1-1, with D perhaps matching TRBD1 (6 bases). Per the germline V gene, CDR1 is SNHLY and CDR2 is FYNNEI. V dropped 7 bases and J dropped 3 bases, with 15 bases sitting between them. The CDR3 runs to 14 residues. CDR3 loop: CASTNGGGYTEAFF. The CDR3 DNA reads TGTGCCAGCACAAACGGGGGCGGGTACACTGAAGCTTTCTTT. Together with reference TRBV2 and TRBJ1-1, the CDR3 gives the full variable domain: EPEVTQTPSHQVTQMGQEVILRCVPISNHLYFYWYRQILGQKVEFLVSFYNNEISEKSEIFDDQFSVERPDGSNFTLKIRSTKLEDSAMYFCASTNGGGYTEAFFGQGTRLTVV.

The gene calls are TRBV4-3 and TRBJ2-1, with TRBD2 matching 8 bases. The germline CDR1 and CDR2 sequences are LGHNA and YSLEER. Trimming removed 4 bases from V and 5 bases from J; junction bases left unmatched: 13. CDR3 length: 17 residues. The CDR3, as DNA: TGCGCCAGCAGCCCCGGGAGCCAGCGGGAGATCCACAATGAGCAGTTCTTC. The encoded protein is CASSPGSQREIHNEQFF.

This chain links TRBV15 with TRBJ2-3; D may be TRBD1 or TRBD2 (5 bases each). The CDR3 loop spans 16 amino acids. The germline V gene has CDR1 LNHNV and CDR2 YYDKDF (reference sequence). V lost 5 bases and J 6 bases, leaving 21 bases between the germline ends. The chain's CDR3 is CATSAPGTLNGDTQYF. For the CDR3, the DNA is TGTGCCACCAGCGCCCCCGGGACCCTAAACGGGGATACGCAGTATTTT.

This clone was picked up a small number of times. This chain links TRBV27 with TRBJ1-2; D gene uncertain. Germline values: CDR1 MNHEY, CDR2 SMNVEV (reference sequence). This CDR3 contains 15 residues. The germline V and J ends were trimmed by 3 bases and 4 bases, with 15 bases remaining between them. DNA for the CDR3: TGTGCCAGCAGTTTTCATGTTACAGACCTCTATGGCTACACCTTC. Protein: CASSFHVTDLYGYTF.